Described below is a single T cell receptor (beta chain) sequence and its context. Its antigen is as yet unknown. TCR beta CDR3 regions were amplified from RNA transcripts. TCR CDR3 underwent first-round RT-PCR with the HTBI primer set. Each CDR3 protein gets one entry after TCRdb re-called the multiplex PCR reads with MiXCR. Of over 700,000 distinct CDR3 sequences in the sample, over 35% were seen once. Germline lookup yields CDR1 KGHSH and CDR2 LQKENI. The V end lost 3 bases, the J end lost 4 bases, and 15 bases lay between the germline ends. The CDR3 has 15 amino acids. The data stem from a study of T cells in Graves' hyperthyroidism and ophthalmopathy. Study-wide findings and caveats: Most clonotypes that expanded in the thyroid above 0.001 also showed up in blood.

Patients aged 18 to 65 had newly diagnosed hyperthyroidism of under 2 months' duration. The rearrangement links TRBV18 to TRBJ1-2; TRBD1 might be the D (6 bases). The sample consisted of blood. This clonotype was sampled from a woman in her forties with Graves' hyperthyroidism. The CDR3 loop reads CASSPSDSSSYGYTF. Here the CDR3 DNA reads TGTGCCAGCTCACCGTCGGACAGTTCCTCCTATGGCTACACCTTC.